This T cell receptor beta chain was observed in a study of Graves' ophthalmopathy and Graves' hyperthyroidism. This clonotype has ten or more counts. As the template, RNA transcripts were used to amplify TCR beta CDR3 regions. The first round was an RT-PCR with HTBI primers, and the second round was a multiplex PCR. TCRdb re-analysed the multiplex PCR reads in MiXCR, keeping a single row per CDR3 protein. The sample shows 350,000 or so distinct CDR3 sequences, roughly 15% of them seen only once. The CDR3 is 12 amino acids. Germline CDR1 SGDLS, CDR2 YYNGEE. V was cut by 1 base and J by 7 bases, with 8 bases left in between.

The sample comprised peripheral blood. This TCR was recovered from an adult man with Graves' ophthalmopathy. This chain links TRBV9 with TRBJ1-1; D gene uncertain. The CDR3 region is CASSVIQGEAFF. CDR3 sequence (DNA): TGTGCCAGCAGCGTAATTCAAGGTGAAGCTTTCTTT.